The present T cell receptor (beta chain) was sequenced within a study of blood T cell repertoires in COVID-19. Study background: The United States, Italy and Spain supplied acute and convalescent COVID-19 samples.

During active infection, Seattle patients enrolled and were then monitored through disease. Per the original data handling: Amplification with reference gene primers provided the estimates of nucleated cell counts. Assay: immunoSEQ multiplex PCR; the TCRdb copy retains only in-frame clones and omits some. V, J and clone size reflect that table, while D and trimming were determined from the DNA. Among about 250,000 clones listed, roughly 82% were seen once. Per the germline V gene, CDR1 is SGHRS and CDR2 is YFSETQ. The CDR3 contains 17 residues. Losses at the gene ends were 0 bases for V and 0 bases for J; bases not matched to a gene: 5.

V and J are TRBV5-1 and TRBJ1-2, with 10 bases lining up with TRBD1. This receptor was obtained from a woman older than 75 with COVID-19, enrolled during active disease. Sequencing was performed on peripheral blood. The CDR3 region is CASSLAPGQGTNYGYTF. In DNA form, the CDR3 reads TGCGCCAGCAGCTTGGCCCCGGGACAGGGGACTAACTATGGCTACACCTTC.